The 29 T cell receptor beta chains below come from one sample, sequenced in a study of siplizumab effects on memory and regulatory T cells. Assay used: immunoSEQ multiplex PCR; TCRdb lists only in-frame clones, some missing. The sample contains some 6,000 clones, 60% to 70% of which appear only once. The specimen sequenced was effector memory CD8+ T cells sorted from blood. Subset reported: unstimulated CD8+ effector memory T cells. Receptor source: a human donor in good health.

The chain uses TRBV4-2 and TRBJ2-6; D may be TRBD1 (5 bases). From germline, CDR1 is LGHNA and CDR2 YNFKEQ. V dropped 2 bases and J dropped 0 bases, with 11 bases sitting between them. The CDR3 runs 17 residues. The CDR3 reads CASSQIETASGANVLTF. Written as DNA, the CDR3 is TGTGCCAGCAGCCAAATAGAGACAGCCTCTGGGGCCAACGTCCTGACTTTC.

The chain has TRBV4-3 and TRBJ2-7; TRBD1 matches at 8 bases. The germline V gene encodes CDR1 LGHNA and CDR2 YSLEER. After removal of 8 bases from V and 7 bases from J, the junction contained 16 bases not matched to a gene. This CDR3 is 15 amino acids long. The CDR3 coding sequence is TGCGCCAGCGGCATTTCCGGGACAGGCCAGAAAGAGCAGTACTTC. Translating gives CASGISGTGQKEQYF.

V usage is TRBV6-6 and J usage is TRBJ1-4; D uncertain. The ends were cut back, 7 bases at V and 0 bases at J, with 12 bases in the middle. This CDR3 spans 15 amino acids. Germline CDR1 MNHNY, CDR2 SVGAGI (reference sequence). The CDR3 DNA reads as TGTGCCAGCATGGAGACACACTCAACTAATGAAAAACTGTTTTTT. Translated: CASMETHSTNEKLFF.

The rearrangement joins TRBV4-3 to TRBJ2-7; the match to TRBD2 covers 7 bases. Germline CDR1 is LGHNA and CDR2 is YSLEER. CDR3 length: 17 residues. V dropped 0 bases and J dropped 5; count of bases not matched to a gene: 13. The DNA of the CDR3 is TGCGCCAGCAGCCAAGATCGAACCCTGCGGGGGAAGGACGAGCAGTACTTC. This codes for CASSQDRTLRGKDEQYF.

This clone occurred a few times. V gene TRBV7-9 combines with J gene TRBJ2-1; 11 bases are shared with TRBD2. Germline CDR1 reads SEHNR; CDR2 reads FQNEAQ (reference sequence). The CDR3 sequence is 12 residues long. The trim removed 5 bases at V and 12 bases at J, leaving 3 bases unmatched. The chain's CDR3 is CASSPGLAGQFF. In nucleotides, the CDR3 is TGTGCCAGCAGCCCCGGACTAGCGGGGCAGTTCTTC. The whole variable domain, filled in from reference TRBV7-9 and TRBJ2-1, reads DTGVSQNPRHKITKRGQNVTFRCDPISEHNRLYWYRQTLGQGPEFLTYFQNEAQLEKSRLLSDRFSAERPKGSFSTLEIQRTEQGDSAMYLCASSPGLAGQFFGPGTRLTVL.

This clone came up a few times. The CDR3 nucleotides are TGTGCCAGCAGTTTATGGGCAATTCGGGATGGCTACACCTTC. This encodes CASSLWAIRDGYTF. V usage is TRBV28 and J usage is TRBJ1-2; D is ambiguous. The CDR3 is 14 amino acids. The germline V gene has CDR1 MDHEN and CDR2 SYDVKM. Trimming removed 0 bases at V and 6 bases at J, with 11 bases between.

This clone was seen a few times. J is TRBJ2-1 and V is TRBV7-9; D remains unclear. The CDR3 spans 13 residues. The germline V and J ends were trimmed by 1 base and 3 bases, with 4 bases remaining between them. Germline V CDR1 and CDR2: SEHNR, FQNEAQ (reference sequence). The CDR3 DNA follows: TGTGCCAGCAGCTTAGTTAACTACAATGAGCAGTTCTTC. This codes for CASSLVNYNEQFF.

This chain uses TRBV9 with TRBJ2-1, with TRBD1 matching over 7 bases. Germline V gene data show CDR1 as SGDLS and CDR2 as YYNGEE. V lost 3 bases and J lost 6; bases outside the gene matches: 12. The CDR3 sequence is 16 residues long. CDR3 residues: CASSAGHGQVVNEQFF. The CDR3 nucleotides are TGTGCCAGCAGCGCCGGCCATGGACAGGTAGTCAATGAGCAGTTCTTC.

The chain has TRBV27 and TRBJ2-1, with 10 bases that match TRBD2. The V and J ends lost 6 bases and 4 bases, in that order; junction bases with no gene match: 6. The CDR3 spans 15 residues. In germline, CDR1 is MNHEY, CDR2 SMNVEV (reference sequence). For the CDR3, the DNA is TGTGCCAGCAGCACCACTAGCGGGGCTTACAATGAGCAGTTCTTC. Protein: CASSTTSGAYNEQFF.

This clone is a singleton in its sample. The rearrangement joins TRBV9 to TRBJ1-6; 9 nucleotides agree with TRBD1. In germline, CDR1 is SGDLS, CDR2 YYNGEE. Germline trimming cut 6 bases from V and 7 bases from J; bases unmatched to any gene: 11. CDR3 length: 16 amino acids. CDR3 DNA: TGTGCCAGCAACAACCTCCCCGGGACAGGGAATTCACCCCTCCACTTT. The encoded protein is CASNNLPGTGNSPLHF.

This clone showed up just a few times. The J gene is TRBJ1-6, the V gene TRBV19; 7 bases align to TRBD1. The junction had 16 bases not matched to a gene; V was cut back by 8 bases and J by 0 bases. The CDR3 runs to 19 residues. Germline loops: CDR1 LNHDA, CDR2 SQIVND (reference sequence). The CDR3 nucleotides read TGTGCCAGTCCCGACCAGGGGGTGGGGGGAAGCTCCTATAATTCACCCCTCCACTTT. The encoded protein is CASPDQGVGGSSYNSPLHF.

On this clone: At the DNA level, this CDR3 is encoded by other sequences in the same sample as well. The rearrangement links TRBV2 to TRBJ1-1; D call uncertain. This CDR3 contains 12 residues. From germline, CDR1 is SNHLY and CDR2 FYNNEI. Trimming left V 7 bases short and J 0 bases short, with 6 bases between. Here the CDR3 DNA reads TGTGCCAGCAACCAGATGAACACTGAAGCTTTCTTT. Translating gives CASNQMNTEAFF.

V usage is TRBV6-4 and J usage is TRBJ2-3; D is perhaps TRBD1 (7 bases). Trimming pared 0 bases from V and 1 base from J, leaving 11 bases between. Germline V gene lookup returns CDR1 MRHNA and CDR2 SNTAGT. The CDR3 consists of 16 residues. The CDR3 here is CASSDSGGTGTDTQYF. CDR3 bases: TGTGCCAGCAGTGACTCTGGCGGGACAGGCACAGATACGCAGTATTTT.

In its sample, this clone is large. V usage is TRBV6-4 and J usage is TRBJ2-2, with D hard to call. Germline CDR1 and CDR2: MRHNA and SNTAGT. This CDR3 is built from 12 residues. The V gene lost 3 bases and the J gene lost 3 bases, with 2 bases spanning the gap. CDR3 amino acids: CASSEDTGELFF. In DNA form, the CDR3 reads TGTGCCAGCAGTGAGGACACCGGGGAGCTGTTTTTT.

By sample fraction, this clone is medium-sized. The genes are TRBV6-4 and TRBJ1-6; a possible D gene is TRBD1 (5 bases). Germline V CDR1 and CDR2: MRHNA, SNTAGT. The CDR3 extends over 14 amino acids. V lost 3 bases and J 9 bases, leaving 12 bases between the germline ends. CDR3 amino acids: CASSEGETGSPLHF. The CDR3 coding sequence is TGTGCCAGCAGTGAGGGGGAGACGGGTTCACCCCTCCACTTT.

The rearrangement joins TRBV18 to TRBJ1-2; no clear D gene. V lost 0 bases and J 5 bases, leaving 10 bases between the germline ends. The CDR3 totals 14 residues. CDR1 is KGHSH, CDR2 LQKENI, per germline. The CDR3 DNA reads as TGTGCCAGCTCACCACCGGCGGCGCAATATGGCTACACCTTC. Translation: CASSPPAAQYGYTF.

The genes are TRBV6-1 and TRBJ2-1, with 7 bases that match TRBD1. Per the germline V gene, CDR1 is MNHNS and CDR2 is SASEGT. The CDR3 loop spans 15 amino acids. With V trimmed by 4 bases and J by 4 bases, 7 bases remained unmatched. CDR3 loop: CASSAGGGGYNEQFF. DNA for the CDR3: TGTGCCAGCAGTGCAGGGGGTGGGGGATACAATGAGCAGTTCTTC.

This clone showed up just once. This sequence joins TRBV6-1 and TRBJ1-1; D unclear. Germline values: CDR1 MNHNS, CDR2 SASEGT. The V gene lost 3 bases and the J gene lost 1 base, with 9 bases spanning the gap. CDR3 size: 14 residues. The CDR3 region is CASSDSAGNTEAFF. CDR3 DNA sequence: TGTGCCAGCAGTGACTCAGCAGGGAACACTGAAGCTTTCTTT.

This clone is classed as medium-sized (0.01 to 0.1%). This chain connects TRBV7-6 to TRBJ1-3, with TRBD1 as a possible D gene (5 bases). CDR3 length: 14 amino acids. Deletions cut 2 bases from V and 4 bases from J, with 9 bases between. Per the germline V gene, CDR1 is SGHVS and CDR2 is FNYEAQ. The DNA for the CDR3 is TGTGCCAGCAGCTTATGGGGGGTCGGAAACACCATATATTTT. This codes for CASSLWGVGNTIYF.

This clone rates as medium-sized. The V and J genes are TRBV29-1 and TRBJ2-1; D gene uncertain. This CDR3 region has 12 residues. Trimming took off 5 bases at V and 5 bases at J, with 10 bases between the two ends. CDR1 SQVTM and CDR2 ANQGSEA come from the germline V gene. DNA of the CDR3: TGCAGCGTTAGGCCGCTTGACAATGAGCAGTTCTTC. It specifies CSVRPLDNEQFF.

The chain joins TRBV30 to TRBJ2-2; TRBD1 aligns across 9 bases. In germline, CDR1 is GTSNPN, CDR2 SVGIG (reference sequence). The CDR3 consists of 15 residues. J gave up 3 bases and V 3 bases, and 5 bases lay outside the gene matches. The CDR3 DNA reads TGTGCCTGGAGACAGGGGGCTTCGGACACCGGGGAGCTGTTTTTT. It translates to CAWRQGASDTGELFF.

This chain connects TRBV4-2 to TRBJ1-4; D is unclear. This CDR3 contains 14 residues. Germline CDR1 LGHNA, CDR2 YNFKEQ. V lost 6 bases, J lost 5 bases, and 13 bases lay in between. CDR3 DNA: TGTGCCAGCAGAAGTATCTTGGGGAATGAAAAACTGTTTTTT. This encodes CASRSILGNEKLFF.

Concerning this clone: The identical CDR3 is also encoded by other nucleotide sequences in the sample. The chain couples TRBV9 to TRBJ1-2; D gene ambiguous. The germline CDR1 and CDR2 sequences are SGDLS and YYNGEE. V was clipped by 0 bases and J by 4 bases, with 7 bases between them. The CDR3 extends over 13 amino acids. CDR3 sequence: CASSVDSGYGYTF. The CDR3 coding sequence is TGTGCCAGCAGCGTAGATTCCGGCTATGGCTACACCTTC.

The chain recombines TRBV10-1 with TRBJ1-4; tentatively, D is TRBD1 (6 bases). CDR1 is WNHNN, CDR2 SYGVQD, per germline (reference sequence). The V end lost 6 bases, the J end lost 0 bases, and 14 bases lay between the germline ends. This CDR3 is 16 amino acids long. The CDR3 reads CASSQGTLSTNEKLFF. DNA of the CDR3: TGCGCCAGCAGCCAGGGGACACTCTCAACTAATGAAAAACTGTTTTTT.

The chain combines TRBV2 with TRBJ1-4; D may be TRBD1 (6 bases). Germline-derived CDR1 and CDR2 are SNHLY and FYNNEI. V gave up 5 bases and J gave up 8 bases, with 15 bases separating them. The length of the CDR3 is 14 residues. CDR3: CASSPDRRDEKLFF. The CDR3 DNA is TGTGCCAGCAGTCCCGACAGGCGCGACGAAAAACTGTTTTTT.

This rearrangement joins TRBV11-2 to TRBJ2-2, with a possible D match to TRBD1 (7 bases). Trimming stripped 5 bases from V and 5 bases from J, with 15 bases between. Germline lookup yields CDR1 SGHAT and CDR2 FQNNGV. This CDR3 is built from 15 residues. CDR3 nucleotide sequence: TGTGCCAGCAGCGCGGGACAGATATCAACCGGGGAGCTGTTTTTT. This encodes CASSAGQISTGELFF.

The rearrangement joins TRBV6-1 to TRBJ2-3; D tentatively reads TRBD1 or TRBD2 (6 bases each). V was shortened by 1 base and J by 9 bases, with 17 bases between the two germline ends. The CDR3 totals 15 residues. Germline V CDR1 and CDR2: MNHNS, SASEGT. CDR3 residues: CASSEGMGQGRTQYF. CDR3 nucleotides: TGTGCCAGCAGTGAAGGAATGGGGCAGGGGAGGACGCAGTATTTT.

The J gene is TRBJ1-4, the V gene TRBV15; TRBD1 agrees at 8 bases. The germline CDR1 and CDR2 sequences are LNHNV and YYDKDF (reference sequence). The CDR3 runs 15 residues. J lost 8 bases, V lost 0 bases, and 5 bases had no gene match. The CDR3 region has the DNA TGTGCCACCAGCAGAGATACAGGGGGTAACGAAAAACTGTTTTTT. This gives the protein CATSRDTGGNEKLFF. The whole variable domain, remainder taken from reference TRBV15 and TRBJ1-4, is DAMVIQNPRYQVTQFGKPVTLSCSQTLNHNVMYWYQQKSSQAPKLLFHYYDKDFNNEADTPDNFQSRRPNTSFCFLDIRSPGLGDTAMYLCATSRDTGGNEKLFFGSGTQLSVL.

The rearrangement joins TRBV6-1 to TRBJ1-4; 7 nucleotides match TRBD1. CDR3 length: 14 residues. Germline CDR1 and CDR2: MNHNS and SASEGT. With V trimmed by 1 base and J by 8 bases, 4 bases remained unmatched. The CDR3 loop reads CASSEGQGGEKLFF. In nucleotides, the CDR3 is TGTGCCAGCAGTGAAGGGCAGGGGGGAGAAAAACTGTTTTTT.